A single sample is the source of the 24 T cell receptor beta chains below, sequenced in a study of blood T cell repertoires in COVID-19. Libraries were prepared by immunoSEQ multiplex PCR; TCRdb keeps only in-frame clonotypes and omits some of them. The sample lists under 200,000 clones, around 85% occurring once. Sequencing used peripheral blood. The receptors come from a woman in her sixties or seventies with acute or convalescent COVID-19.

The chain has TRBV5-4 and TRBJ2-1; TRBD2 matches at 10 bases. Germline CDR1 SGHNT, CDR2 YYREEE (reference sequence). The CDR3 totals 16 residues. The junction had 7 bases not matched to a gene; V was cut back by 0 bases and J by 7 bases. This CDR3 is CASSLGAGGPGNEQFF. The CDR3 DNA sequence: TGTGCCAGCAGCTTGGGAGCGGGGGGGCCGGGAAATGAGCAGTTCTTC.

The chain recombines TRBV18 with TRBJ2-7; 7 nucleotides agree with TRBD2. CDR1 and CDR2 (germline): KGHSH, LQKENI. The CDR3 loop spans 14 amino acids. The V gene end was trimmed by 4 bases and the J gene end by 0 bases; junction bases not matched to a gene: 3. This chain's CDR3 is CASSLTGGSYEQYF. DNA for the CDR3: TGTGCCAGCTCACTTACGGGGGGCTCCTACGAGCAGTACTTC.

The J gene is TRBJ2-3, the V gene TRBV11-3; TRBD2 aligns across 12 bases. V dropped 0 bases and J dropped 4; count of bases not matched to a gene: 5. The germline V gene encodes CDR1 SGHNT and CDR2 YENEEA. This CDR3 has 17 amino acids. DNA for the CDR3: TGTGCCAGCAGCTTAGAGAGACTAGCGGGGGTACCAGATACGCAGTATTTT. Its protein is CASSLERLAGVPDTQYF.

V and J are TRBV5-1 and TRBJ2-1; D perhaps matches TRBD2 (5 bases). In germline, CDR1 is SGHRS, CDR2 YFSETQ. Trimming removed 4 bases at V and 2 bases at J, with 13 bases between. The CDR3 covers 15 residues. The CDR3: CASSPEGMPYNEQFF. Written as DNA, the CDR3 is TGCGCCAGCAGCCCCGAGGGCATGCCCTACAATGAGCAGTTCTTC. The complete variable domain, with remaining parts taken from reference TRBV5-1 and TRBJ2-1, reads KAGVTQTPRYLIKTRGQQVTLSCSPISGHRSVSWYQQTPGQGLQFLFEYFSETQRNKGNFPGRFSGRQFSNSRSEMNVSTLELGDSALYLCASSPEGMPYNEQFFGPGTRLTVL.

The count of this clone is one. The chain links TRBV7-9 to TRBJ1-2; D ambiguous. Looked up from germline, CDR1 is SEHNR and CDR2 is FQNEAQ (reference sequence). V was clipped by 5 bases and J by 0 bases, with 25 bases between them. The CDR3 length is 19 residues. As DNA, the CDR3 is TGTGCCAGCAGCCCCGACCGGGAGAGCTTAAGGACTGCTAACTATGGCTACACCTTC. Protein product: CASSPDRESLRTANYGYTF.

This chain links TRBV2 with TRBJ1-1; D remains ambiguous. Trimming took off 4 bases at V and 6 bases at J, with 9 bases between the two ends. Germline CDR1 SNHLY, CDR2 FYNNEI. The CDR3 runs to 12 residues. CDR3: CASSVQPSEAFF. CDR3 nucleotide sequence: TGTGCCAGCAGTGTACAGCCATCTGAAGCTTTCTTT.

V gene TRBV19 combines with J gene TRBJ2-1; no clear D gene. CDR1 and CDR2 (germline): LNHDA, SQIVND (reference sequence). There are 15 residues in the CDR3. V lost 1 base to trimming and J lost 5 bases, with 12 bases between them. CDR3 protein: CASSIVHRTNNEQFF. CDR3 nucleotide sequence: TGTGCCAGTAGTATAGTTCACAGAACCAACAATGAGCAGTTCTTC.

This clone was picked up a small number of times. The rearrangement links TRBV6-5 to TRBJ1-2; perhaps TRBD1 as D (5 bases). The germline CDR1 and CDR2 sequences are MNHEY and SVGAGI. V was clipped by 2 bases and J by 5 bases, with 15 bases between them. This CDR3 is built from 15 residues. Here the CDR3 reads CASSYGNRPLYGYTF. CDR3 DNA sequence: TGTGCCAGCAGTTACGGGAACAGGCCTCTTTATGGCTACACCTTC.

The chain links TRBV29-1 to TRBJ2-5; 7 bases are shared with TRBD2. The CDR3 spans 14 residues. Unmatched junction bases numbered 5, after V lost 0 bases and J lost 4 bases. The germline V gene has CDR1 SQVTM and CDR2 ANQGSEA. CDR3 coding DNA: TGCAGCGTTGAAGATTTGGGGGAGGGAGAGACCCAGTACTTC. Protein sequence: CSVEDLGEGETQYF.

The chain uses TRBV1 and TRBJ2-7; the listed D gene, TRBD1, was not tested against the DNA. TRBV1 has pseudogene status. The length of the CDR3 is 15 residues. CDR3 sequence (DNA): TGCACCAGCAGCCAAGAAGAGGGGGCTAACTACGAGCAGTACTTC. This codes for CTSSQEEGANYEQYF.

V is TRBV7-2 and J is TRBJ2-1; 10 nucleotides agree with TRBD2. Trimming at V came to 1 base and at J to 14 bases, leaving 8 bases not matched to a gene. Germline V gene sequence: CDR1 SGHTA, CDR2 FQGNSA. The CDR3 runs to 14 residues. CDR3 sequence reads: CASSLDAAGGSEFF. Written as DNA, the CDR3 is TGTGCCAGCAGCTTAGATGCAGCGGGAGGGTCGGAGTTCTTC.

The V call is TRBV27, the J call TRBJ2-1; 8 bases align to TRBD1. V lost 4 bases to trimming and J lost 8 bases; unmatched junction nucleotides: 4. The CDR3 is made up of 13 amino acids. Germline V gives CDR1 MNHEY, CDR2 SMNVEV (reference sequence). The DNA of the CDR3 is TGTGCCAGCAGTTCTTCAGGGGGCGATGAGCAGTTCTTC. Amino acids: CASSSSGGDEQFF.

J is TRBJ2-4 and V is TRBV18; possibly TRBD1 for D (6 bases). CDR1 and CDR2 from the germline V gene are KGHSH and LQKENI. The CDR3 covers 12 residues. Between the trimmed V and J ends, which lost 6 bases and 11 bases, there was a span of 14 bases. CDR3 DNA sequence: TGTGCCAGCTCCCAGGGGAGCGACCTTCAGTACTTC. This translates into CASSQGSDLQYF. Full variable domain (rest looked up from reference TRBV18 and TRBJ2-4): NAGVMQNPRHLVRRRGQEARLRCSPMKGHSHVYWYRQLPEEGLKFMVYLQKENIIDESGMPKERFSAEFPKEGPSILRIQQVVRGDSAAYFCASSQGSDLQYFGAGTRLSVL.

V is TRBV27 and J is TRBJ2-1; the match to TRBD2 covers 7 bases. V trimming: 2 bases; J trimming: 6 bases; junction bases outside the gene matches: 7. This CDR3 comprises 15 residues. In germline, CDR1 is MNHEY, CDR2 SMNVEV (reference sequence). CDR3 protein: CASSLTGGLFNEQFF. The CDR3 DNA follows: TGTGCCAGCAGTTTAACGGGGGGTCTGTTCAATGAGCAGTTCTTC.

The chain uses TRBV3-1 (or the pseudogene TRBV3-2) and TRBJ2-1, with 10 bases identical to TRBD2. Germline CDR1 LGHDT, CDR2 YNNKEL (reference sequence). The CDR3 has 18 residues. With V trimmed by 4 bases and J by 7 bases, 16 bases remained unmatched. The chain's CDR3 is CASSREGGNSGRRNEQFF. CDR3 bases: TGTGCCAGCAGCCGTGAGGGGGGGAATAGCGGGAGGAGAAATGAGCAGTTCTTC.

The J gene is TRBJ2-1, the V gene TRBV19, with 9 bases lining up with TRBD2. The CDR3 length is 15 residues. J was trimmed by 5 bases and V by 9 bases; bases with no gene match: 11. Looked up from germline, CDR1 is LNHDA and CDR2 is SQIVND (reference sequence). The DNA for the CDR3 is TGTGCCAGCGGTCATACTAGCGGGTCCAACAATGAGCAGTTCTTC. This gives the protein CASGHTSGSNNEQFF.

A remark on this clone: Other DNA sequences in this sample translate to the same CDR3. The chain joins TRBV20-1 to TRBJ2-7; D is possibly TRBD2 (5 bases). Germline CDR1 is DFQATT and CDR2 is SNEGSKA (reference sequence). This CDR3 comprises 11 residues. Trimming pared 5 bases from V and 3 bases from J, leaving 8 bases between. The CDR3 nucleotides are TGCAGTGCTTCGGGGAGCTACGAGCAGTACTTC. This translates into CSASGSYEQYF.

This clone was seen once. The chain carries TRBV18 and TRBJ2-3, with D perhaps TRBD2 (6 bases). The CDR3 consists of 14 residues. Per the germline V gene, CDR1 is KGHSH and CDR2 is LQKENI. The V gene lost 4 bases and the J gene lost 0 bases, with 8 bases spanning the gap. CDR3: CASSQLASTDTQYF. CDR3 DNA sequence: TGTGCCAGCTCACAACTAGCCAGCACAGATACGCAGTATTTT.

This clone was seen just once. V and J are TRBV7-6 and TRBJ2-7, with TRBD1 matching over 10 bases. The CDR3 sequence is 15 residues long. V lost 6 bases and J lost 7; bases outside the gene matches: 12. CDR1 and CDR2 from the germline V gene are SGHVS and FNYEAQ. The CDR3 spells CASRSGTGEGGEQYF. The CDR3 nucleotides read TGTGCCAGCAGGTCGGGGACAGGGGAGGGAGGAGAGCAGTACTTC.

J is TRBJ1-1 and V is TRBV5-1; 8 bases match TRBD1. This CDR3 contains 13 residues. With V trimmed by 3 bases and J by 8 bases, 6 bases remained unmatched. CDR1 and CDR2 (germline): SGHRS, YFSETQ. This chain's CDR3 is CASSSTGEIEAFF. The CDR3 DNA sequence: TGCGCCAGCAGCTCGACAGGGGAGATCGAAGCTTTCTTT.

The genes are TRBV2 and TRBJ1-2; the match to TRBD1 covers 7 bases. The J segment lost 8 bases and the V segment lost 7 bases, leaving 13 bases of the junction unmatched. The germline V gene has CDR1 SNHLY and CDR2 FYNNEI. The CDR3 runs 14 residues. The CDR3 nucleotides read TGTGCCAGCACTGGAATCCAGACAGGGCCAGGCTACACCTTC. This codes for CASTGIQTGPGYTF.

The chain has TRBV7-3 and TRBJ2-2, with 13 bases matching TRBD2. The CDR3 is 17 residues long. Germline-derived CDR1 and CDR2 are SGHTA and FQGTGA. Trimming at V came to 5 bases and at J to 5 bases, leaving 8 bases not matched to a gene. The CDR3 reads CASSPTGLAGETGELFF. As DNA, the CDR3 is TGTGCCAGCAGCCCGACCGGACTAGCGGGAGAAACCGGGGAGCTGTTTTTT.

The V and J genes are TRBV7-2 and TRBJ2-3; D perhaps matches TRBD2 (5 bases). The CDR3 sequence is 14 residues long. Germline V gives CDR1 SGHTA, CDR2 FQGNSA. The ends were cut back, 0 bases at V and 1 base at J, with 5 bases in the middle. The CDR3 DNA follows: TGTGCCAGCAGCTTAGCGAGGGGCACAGATACGCAGTATTTT. Its translation is CASSLARGTDTQYF. The full variable domain, with the rest looked up from reference TRBV7-2 and TRBJ2-3, is GAGVSQSPSNKVTEKGKDVELRCDPISGHTALYWYRQSLGQGLEFLIYFQGNSAPDKSGLPSDRFSAERTGGSVSTLTIQRTQQEDSAVYLCASSLARGTDTQYFGPGTRLTVL.

The J gene is TRBJ2-2, the V gene TRBV9; TRBD2 might be the D (6 bases). This CDR3 spans 15 amino acids. Trimming took off 3 bases at V and 2 bases at J, with 11 bases between the two ends. Germline V gives CDR1 SGDLS, CDR2 YYNGEE. CDR3 loop: CASSALDYNTGELFF. CDR3 coding DNA: TGTGCCAGCAGCGCGTTGGACTACAACACCGGGGAGCTGTTTTTT.